This entry is about one T cell receptor (beta chain). This sample stems from a study of blood T cell repertoires in COVID-19. Overall study context: Italy, Spain and the United States were the sources of the convalescent and acute COVID-19 samples. Sources were T cells, B-cell-depleted T cells, or PBMCs; the material itself was cDNA or gDNA.

How the authors handled the data: Nucleated cell counts were estimated from reference gene primer amplification. TCRdb's copy holds only in-frame clones and misses some; the assay was immunoSEQ multiplex PCR. The DNA was the basis for D and trimming; V, J and clone size are from that table. The table shows about 140,000 clones, with 75% to 85% occurring only once. The CDR3 consists of 13 residues. With 0 bases removed from V and 2 bases from J, the gap between germline ends came to 2 bases. The V gene's germline CDR1 is LGHNA and CDR2 YSLEER. V is TRBV4-3 and J is TRBJ1-5; D remains unclear. The sequenced sample was peripheral blood. The receptor was derived from a man aged 55 to 70 with active or convalescent COVID-19. CDR3 nucleotides: TGCGCCAGCAGCCAAGACGGCAATCAGCCCCAGCATTTT. It is translated as CASSQDGNQPQHF.